The T cell receptor (beta chain) described here comes from a study of blood T cell repertoires in COVID-19. Across the study: Acute-phase and convalescent COVID-19 samples originated in the United States, Italy and Spain.

Seattle cases were enrolled at active infection and followed longitudinally. V was pared by 5 bases and J by 4 bases, with 7 bases of the junction left unmatched. CDR3 length equals 16 residues. Germline CDR1 and CDR2: KGHDR and SFDVKD. Here immunoSEQ multiplex PCR was the method, and the copy in TCRdb shows in-frame clones only, minus some. The sample includes hundreds of thousands of clones, nearly 90% of them seen just once. What was sequenced was peripheral blood. The origin of this receptor is a man between 18 and 29 years old with COVID-19, enrolled during active disease. This chain joins TRBV24-1 and TRBJ2-2; 9 bases line up with TRBD1. As DNA, the CDR3 is TGTGCCACCAGTGGCGCCGGGACAGGGATCACCGGGGAGCTGTTTTTT. It encodes CATSGAGTGITGELFF.